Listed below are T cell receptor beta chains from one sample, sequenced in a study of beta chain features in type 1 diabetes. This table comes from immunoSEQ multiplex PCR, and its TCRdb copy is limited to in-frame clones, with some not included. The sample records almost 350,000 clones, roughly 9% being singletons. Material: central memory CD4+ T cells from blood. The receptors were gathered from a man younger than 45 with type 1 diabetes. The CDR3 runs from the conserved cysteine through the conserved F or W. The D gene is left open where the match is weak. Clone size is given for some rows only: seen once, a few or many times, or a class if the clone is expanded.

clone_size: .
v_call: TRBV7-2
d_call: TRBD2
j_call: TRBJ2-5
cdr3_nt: TGTGCCAGCAGCAAGGGACTAAGGATAGAGACCCAGTACTTC
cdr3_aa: CASSKGLRIETQYF

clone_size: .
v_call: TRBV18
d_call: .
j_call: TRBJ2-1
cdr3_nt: TGTGCCAGCTCACCACCGAATCTTTCCTACAATGAGCAGTTCTTC
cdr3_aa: CASSPPNLSYNEQFF

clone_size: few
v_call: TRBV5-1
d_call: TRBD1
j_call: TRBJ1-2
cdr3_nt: TGCGCCAGCAGCTCTCGGACAGGATCCTATGGCTACACCTTC
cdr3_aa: CASSSRTGSYGYTF

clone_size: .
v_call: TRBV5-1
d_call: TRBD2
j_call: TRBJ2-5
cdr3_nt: TGCGCCAGCAGCCGGAGCGGGGCGGAGACCCAGTACTTC
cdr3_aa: CASSRSGAETQYF

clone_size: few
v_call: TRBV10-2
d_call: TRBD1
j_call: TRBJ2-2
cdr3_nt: TGCGCCAGCAGCCAAACAGGGGTAGCCGGGGAGCTGTTTTTT
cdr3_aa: CASSQTGVAGELFF

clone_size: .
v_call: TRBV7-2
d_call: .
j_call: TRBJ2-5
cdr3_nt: TGTGCCAGCAGCGTTACTTGGGAGACCCAGTACTTC
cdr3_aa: CASSVTWETQYF

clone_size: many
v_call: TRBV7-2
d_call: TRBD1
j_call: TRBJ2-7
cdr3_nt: TGTGCCAGCAGCGTAGACAGGGTATACGACGAGCAGTACTTC
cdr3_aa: CASSVDRVYDEQYF

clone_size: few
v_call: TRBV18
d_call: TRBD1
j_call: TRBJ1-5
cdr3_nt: TGTGCCAGCTCACTCGGGACAGTGGGAAGCCAGCCCCAGCATTTT
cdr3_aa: CASSLGTVGSQPQHF

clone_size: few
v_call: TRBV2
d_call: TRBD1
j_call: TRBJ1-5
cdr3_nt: TGTGCCAGCAGTGGGTTTCGGGACAGAGCGCAGCATTTT
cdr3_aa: CASSGFRDRAQHF

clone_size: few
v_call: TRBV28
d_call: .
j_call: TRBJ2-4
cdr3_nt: TGTGCCAGCAGTTTCGGGGGAGCCAAAAACATTCAGTACTTC
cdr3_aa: CASSFGGAKNIQYF

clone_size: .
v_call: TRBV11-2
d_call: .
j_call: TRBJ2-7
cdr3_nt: TGTGCCAGCAGCTTAGGGCTAGCGACCTACGAGCAGTACTTC
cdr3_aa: CASSLGLATYEQYF

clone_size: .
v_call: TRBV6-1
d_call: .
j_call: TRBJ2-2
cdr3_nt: TGTGCCAGCAGCCCCGGGACATTGAACACCGGGGAGCTGTTTTTT
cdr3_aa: CASSPGTLNTGELFF

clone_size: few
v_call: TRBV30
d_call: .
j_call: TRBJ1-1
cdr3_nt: TGTGCCTGGAGTGCCTTGGGCAACACTGAAGCTTTCTTT
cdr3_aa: CAWSALGNTEAFF

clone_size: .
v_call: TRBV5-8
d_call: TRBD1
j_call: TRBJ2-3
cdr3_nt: TGTGCCAGCAGCTCCCGGACAGGGTGGGATACGCAGTATTTT
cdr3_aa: CASSSRTGWDTQYF

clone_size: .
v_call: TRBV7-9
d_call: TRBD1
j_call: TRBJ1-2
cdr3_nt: TGTGCCAGCAGCCCCCGGACAGGGTTTTCAAGCGATGGCTACACCTTC
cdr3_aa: CASSPRTGFSSDGYTF

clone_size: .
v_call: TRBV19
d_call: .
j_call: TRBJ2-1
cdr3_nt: TGTGCCAGTAGTATGTCCAGAGAGTACAATGAGCAGTTCTTC
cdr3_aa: CASSMSREYNEQFF

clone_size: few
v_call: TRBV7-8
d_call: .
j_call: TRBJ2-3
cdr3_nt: TGTGCCAGCAGCTTAGATGCTGACTCGGTTAGCACAGATACGCAGTATTTT
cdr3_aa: CASSLDADSVSTDTQYF

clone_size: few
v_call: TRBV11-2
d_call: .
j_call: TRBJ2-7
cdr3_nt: TGTGCCAGCAGCTTAGCGGAGGGTTTCGAGCAGTACTTC
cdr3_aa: CASSLAEGFEQYF

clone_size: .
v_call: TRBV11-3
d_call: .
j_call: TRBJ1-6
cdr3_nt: TGTGCCAGCAGCTTATCCGGCCTGAATTCACCCCTCCACTTT
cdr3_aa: CASSLSGLNSPLHF

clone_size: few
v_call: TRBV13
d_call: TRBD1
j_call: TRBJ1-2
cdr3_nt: TGTGCCAGCAGCTTAGGCAACCCGCGGGACAGTAACTATGGCTACACCTTC
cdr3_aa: CASSLGNPRDSNYGYTF

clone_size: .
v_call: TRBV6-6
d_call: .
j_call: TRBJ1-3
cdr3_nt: TGTGCCAGCAGTTACAGGGTCAGCGATTCTGGAAACACCATATATTTT
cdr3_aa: CASSYRVSDSGNTIYF

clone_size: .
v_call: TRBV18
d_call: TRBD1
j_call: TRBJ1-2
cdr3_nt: TGTGCCAGCTCACCGGAACTGACAGGGGGCGGCTATGGCTACACCTTC
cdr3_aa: CASSPELTGGGYGYTF

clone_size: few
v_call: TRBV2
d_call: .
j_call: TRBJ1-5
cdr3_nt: TGTGCCAGCAGTGAGATGGGGGGGCAGCCCCAGCATTTT
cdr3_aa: CASSEMGGQPQHF

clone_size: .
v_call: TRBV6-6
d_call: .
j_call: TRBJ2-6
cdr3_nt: TGTGCCAGCACCACAACAGGGTCTGGGGCCAACGTCCTGACTTTC
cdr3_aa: CASTTTGSGANVLTF

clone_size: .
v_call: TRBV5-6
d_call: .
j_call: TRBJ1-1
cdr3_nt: TGTGCCAGCAGCCAGCGACCGGGGCCAAACACTGAAGCTTTCTTT
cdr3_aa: CASSQRPGPNTEAFF

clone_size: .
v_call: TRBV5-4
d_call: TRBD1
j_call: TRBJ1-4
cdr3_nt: TGTGCCAGCAGCATCGGACAGGGGACTGCAACTAATGAAAAACTGTTTTTT
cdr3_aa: CASSIGQGTATNEKLFF

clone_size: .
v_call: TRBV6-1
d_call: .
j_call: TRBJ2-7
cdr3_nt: TGTGCCAGCAGTCTAAACGGGGACGGACGCTACGAGCAGTACTTC
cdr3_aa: CASSLNGDGRYEQYF

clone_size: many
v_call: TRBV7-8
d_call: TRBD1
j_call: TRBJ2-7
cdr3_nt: TGTGCCAGCAGACCTCTGACAGGGGGGCGGAACGAGCAGTACTTC
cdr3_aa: CASRPLTGGRNEQYF

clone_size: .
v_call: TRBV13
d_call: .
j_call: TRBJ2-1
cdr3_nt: TGTGCCAGCAGCATGCCAGGGGATGAGCAGTTCTTC
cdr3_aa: CASSMPGDEQFF

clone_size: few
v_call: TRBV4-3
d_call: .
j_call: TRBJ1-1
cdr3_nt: TGCGCCAGCAGCCAAGAGGAAGACACGGTCTCTGAAGCTTTCTTT
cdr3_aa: CASSQEEDTVSEAFF

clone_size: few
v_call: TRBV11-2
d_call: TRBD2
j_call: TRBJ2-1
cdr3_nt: TGTGCCAGCAGCCCCCTCGGGGGGGCCTACAATGAGCAGTTCTTC
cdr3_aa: CASSPLGGAYNEQFF

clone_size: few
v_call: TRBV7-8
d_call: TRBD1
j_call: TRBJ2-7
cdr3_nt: TGTGCCAGCAGCTTTGGTACAGGGGTTTCCTACGAGCAGTACTTC
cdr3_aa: CASSFGTGVSYEQYF

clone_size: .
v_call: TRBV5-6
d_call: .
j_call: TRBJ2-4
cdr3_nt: TGTGCCAGCAGCTTGGACCCCCAGGGCATTCAGTACTTC
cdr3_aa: CASSLDPQGIQYF